This entry is about one T cell receptor (beta chain). The source of the sample is a study of blood T cell repertoires in COVID-19. Study-wide context: The study drew acute and convalescent COVID-19 samples from the United States, Italy and Spain.

Produced via immunoSEQ multiplex PCR; TCRdb's table is partial and in-frame only. The sample holds around 260,000 clones, over 65% seen once. Sequencing was done on a sample of peripheral blood. The sequence derives from a man aged 60-69 years who had recovered from COVID-19.

The CDR3 sequence: CASIGQGMSYGYTF. The CDR3 nucleotides read TGTGCCAGCATCGGACAGGGCATGAGTTATGGCTACACCTTC. This sequence joins TRBV6-6 and TRBJ1-2; 8 nucleotides agree with TRBD1. Per the germline V gene, CDR1 is MNHNY and CDR2 is SVGAGI (reference sequence). This CDR3 has 14 amino acids. V lost 7 bases and J lost 5; bases outside the gene matches: 9.